What follows describes a single TCR beta chain. Its antigen is not known. The CDR3 runs 17 residues. CDR1 SEHNR and CDR2 FQNEAQ come from the germline V gene (reference sequence). Between the trimmed V and J ends, which lost 5 bases and 0 bases, there was a span of 19 bases. These data originate in a study of vaccination and CD4 T cells after COVID-19. Study-wide background: Convalescent cases consisted of six males and four females, of whom two were Hispanic. Stimulation used overlapping spike peptides from SARS-CoV-2, HCoV-NL63, HCoV-OC43 and HCoV-229E. General study points: Within the convalescent patients, a median roughly 86% of the SARS-CoV-2-reactive clones were ones that appeared only post-vaccination.

Once obtained from cultured CD4+ T cells, the DNA was sequenced using the Oncomine TCR Beta short-read assay. One entry per CDR3 protein, called by TCRdb with MiXCR from the PCR reads. Of under 25,000 distinct CDR3 sequences in the sample, around a quarter were seen once. This sample's treatment: approximately 11-day PBMC culture with coronavirus spike peptide pools or control peptides (ViraFEST assay). The rearrangement uses TRBV7-9 and TRBJ1-1, with no clear D. This TCR derives from a human donor with COVID-19. Source material: cultured CD4+ T cells from blood. The CDR3 protein is CASSIMLGRGMNTEAFF. DNA of the CDR3: TGTGCCAGCAGCATCATGTTAGGACGCGGCATGAACACTGAAGCTTTCTTT.